These 16 T cell receptor beta chains came from one sample sequenced in a study of PD-L1 blockade in urothelial cancer. Data came from immunoSEQ multiplex PCR; TCRdb stores just in-frame clones and leaves some out. The top ten clones hold 1.5% to 2% of a sample with 15,000 to 20,000 clones, about 83% of them seen once. Sample time point: peripheral blood 6 weeks after treatment start. The sequencing here drew on PBMCs, taken around atezolizumab (anti-PD-L1) treatment. The receptors come from a man in his fifties or sixties with urothelial cancer.

V and J are TRBV7-8 and TRBJ2-2, with D possibly matching TRBD1 (7 bases). This CDR3 contains 15 residues. Germline V gene lookup returns CDR1 SGHVS and CDR2 FQNEAQ. The V end was cut by 5 bases, the J end by 4 bases, with 14 bases between. DNA of the CDR3: TGTGCCAGCAGCACCGGGGGACAGTCCACCGGGGAGCTGTTTTTT. Translated: CASSTGGQSTGELFF.

This clone showed up just once. V and J are TRBV13 and TRBJ2-7; weak D call: TRBD1 (7 bases). V was clipped by 0 bases and J by 4 bases, with 10 bases between them. The germline V gene has CDR1 PRHDT and CDR2 FYEKMQ (reference sequence). This CDR3 has 14 amino acids. This chain's CDR3 is CASSLGQGTYEQYV. For the CDR3, the DNA is TGTGCCAGCAGCTTAGGACAGGGGACTTACGAGCAGTACGTC.

This chain uses TRBV19 with TRBJ1-5; tentatively, D is TRBD1 (6 bases). From germline, CDR1 is LNHDA and CDR2 SQIVND (reference sequence). Trimming shortened V by 3 bases and J by 3 bases, and 12 bases separated the two germline ends. This CDR3 comprises 15 residues. CDR3 in amino acids: CASSIRQGNNQPQHF. The CDR3 region has the DNA TGTGCCAGTAGTATTCGGCAGGGGAACAATCAGCCCCAGCATTTT.

This chain connects TRBV2 to TRBJ2-3; 9 nucleotides match TRBD2. This CDR3 is 17 amino acids long. The germline CDR1 and CDR2 sequences are SNHLY and FYNNEI. V dropped 3 bases and J dropped 6; count of bases not matched to a gene: 13. The CDR3 sequence: CASSERSSGSRGDTQYF. CDR3 sequence (DNA): TGTGCCAGCAGTGAGCGCAGTAGCGGGAGTAGAGGGGATACGCAGTATTTT.

The chain combines TRBV4-2 with TRBJ2-3; 10 bases line up with TRBD2. The CDR3 has 16 residues. V lost 1 base, J lost 4 bases, and 5 bases stayed unmatched. Germline assignment: CDR1 LGHNA and CDR2 YNFKEQ. CDR3 sequence reads: CASSQVASGRADTQYF. DNA for the CDR3: TGTGCCAGCAGCCAAGTGGCTAGCGGGAGAGCAGATACGCAGTATTTT.

This clone was recorded only once. This rearrangement joins TRBV11-2 to TRBJ2-1; a weak D match, TRBD2 (6 bases). The germline V gene has CDR1 SGHAT and CDR2 FQNNGV. The CDR3 totals 15 residues. The ends were cut back, 5 bases at V and 11 bases at J, with 22 bases in the middle. The CDR3 bases are TGTGCCAGCAGCCCTCCGGTCGGGAGAGAAGGGAAGCAGTTCTTC. Translating it yields CASSPPVGREGKQFF.

V is TRBV18 and J is TRBJ1-4; tentatively, D is TRBD1 (6 bases). Germline CDR1 KGHSH, CDR2 LQKENI. CDR3 length: 15 amino acids. Trimming cost V 4 bases and J 2 bases, with 11 bases left between them. The CDR3 here is CASSRQAFTNEKLFF. The CDR3 DNA reads TGTGCCAGCTCACGACAGGCCTTCACTAATGAAAAACTGTTTTTT.

The genes are TRBV6-4 and TRBJ1-1; 8 bases are a match to TRBD1. The CDR3 covers 15 residues. J lost 5 bases, V lost 2 bases, and 7 bases had no gene match. Germline assignment: CDR1 MRHNA and CDR2 SNTAGT. CDR3 in amino acids: CASSDDPGGRTEAFF. CDR3 in DNA: TGTGCCAGCAGTGACGACCCAGGGGGCAGGACTGAAGCTTTCTTT.

The rearrangement links TRBV30 to TRBJ1-2; 9 bases line up with TRBD1. This CDR3 has 18 residues. V shed 0 bases and J 5 bases; nucleotides not matched to a gene: 16. Germline V gene sequence: CDR1 GTSNPN, CDR2 SVGIG (reference sequence). DNA for the CDR3: TGTGCCTGGAGTGTACGACTATTAAGACAGGGGGTCGGGTATGGCTACACCTTC. Translating gives CAWSVRLLRQGVGYGYTF.

The V gene is TRBV5-8, the J gene TRBJ1-1, with D uncertain. Trimming cost V 9 bases and J 0 bases, with 12 bases left between them. This CDR3 has 13 residues. Germline lookup yields CDR1 SGHTS and CDR2 YDEGEE. DNA of the CDR3: TGTGCCACCTCGCACCCAGTGAACACTGAAGCTTTCTTT. Protein: CATSHPVNTEAFF.

This clone came up a few times. The chain has TRBV5-4 and TRBJ1-5; D not resolved. CDR1 and CDR2 from the germline V gene are SGHNT and YYREEE (reference sequence). This CDR3 has 13 amino acids. V was shortened by 0 bases and J by 9 bases, with 10 bases between the two germline ends. CDR3 sequence (DNA): TGTGCCAGCAGCTTGGACGGGGTTGGGCCCCAGCATTTT. Translated, it gives CASSLDGVGPQHF.

The rearrangement uses TRBV5-1 and TRBJ1-5, with D unclear. V lost 5 bases to trimming and J lost 4 bases, with 13 bases between them. The CDR3 spans 14 residues. Germline CDR1 and CDR2: SGHRS and YFSETQ. The CDR3 nucleotides are TGCGCCAGCAGTACAGATGGTGGGAATCAGCCCCAGCATTTT. Its protein product is CASSTDGGNQPQHF.

The rearrangement links TRBV25-1 to TRBJ1-1; possibly TRBD1 for D (6 bases). Germline assignment: CDR1 MGHDK and CDR2 SYGVNS. CDR3 length: 16 amino acids. V lost 5 bases to trimming and J lost 7 bases, with 23 bases between them. CDR3 region: CASSPFGMTGYLEAFF. The DNA for the CDR3 is TGTGCCAGCAGTCCCTTCGGCATGACAGGATACCTTGAAGCTTTCTTT.

V is TRBV6-4 and J is TRBJ2-1; 7 nucleotides line up with TRBD2. Looked up from germline, CDR1 is MRHNA and CDR2 is SNTAGT. The CDR3 is made up of 12 amino acids. V lost 6 bases to trimming and J lost 9 bases; unmatched junction nucleotides: 5. CDR3 protein: CASSGGRSEQFF. The CDR3 DNA follows: TGTGCCAGCAGCGGGGGGAGGAGTGAGCAGTTCTTC.

The chain carries TRBV29-1 and TRBJ2-2, with TRBD1 matching 7 bases. Germline V CDR1 and CDR2: SQVTM, ANQGSEA. With V trimmed by 8 bases and J by 5 bases, 8 bases remained unmatched. This CDR3 contains 13 residues. This CDR3 is CSTRDSQTGELFF. The CDR3, as DNA: TGCAGCACCCGGGACAGCCAGACCGGGGAGCTGTTTTTT.

This clone occurred once. The chain links TRBV10-3 to TRBJ1-1; a weak D match, TRBD1 (5 bases). Germline V gene data show CDR1 as ENHRY and CDR2 as SYGVKD. This CDR3 has 17 residues. With 4 bases removed from V and 0 bases from J, the gap between germline ends came to 18 bases. CDR3 in DNA: TGTGCCATCAGTGCGGGGGACCTATTGAAAATGAACACTGAAGCTTTCTTT. Its translation: CAISAGDLLKMNTEAFF.